The source of this T cell receptor beta chain is a study of human thymus T cells. Regarding the study as a whole: Related research has reported that thymic repertoires overlap highly among unrelated individuals. V and J gene usage appeared biased in thymic and blood repertoires.

Thymus pieces cut out during corrective heart surgery were the tissue that was used. Serving as donors were healthy Finnish infants, each of whom was having open corrective surgery for congenital heart defects. CDR1 is MNHNS, CDR2 SASEGT, per germline. This CDR3 spans 11 amino acids. Trimming shortened V by 3 bases and J by 11 bases, and 8 bases separated the two germline ends. The assay was immunoSEQ multiplex PCR, and TCRdb's table has in-frame clones only and misses some. The repertoire holds some 72,000 clones, roughly 96% seen once, with under 0.035% in the top ten. As to this clone: What it binds is not known.

This chain connects TRBV6-1 to TRBJ1-5; D gene uncertain. This receptor was taken from a boy under two years old with a congenital heart defect but otherwise immunologically healthy. Sequences were obtained from thymus tissue. CDR3 coding DNA: TGTGCCAGCAGTGACGAGGAGTCCCAGCATTTT. Translation gives CASSDEESQHF.